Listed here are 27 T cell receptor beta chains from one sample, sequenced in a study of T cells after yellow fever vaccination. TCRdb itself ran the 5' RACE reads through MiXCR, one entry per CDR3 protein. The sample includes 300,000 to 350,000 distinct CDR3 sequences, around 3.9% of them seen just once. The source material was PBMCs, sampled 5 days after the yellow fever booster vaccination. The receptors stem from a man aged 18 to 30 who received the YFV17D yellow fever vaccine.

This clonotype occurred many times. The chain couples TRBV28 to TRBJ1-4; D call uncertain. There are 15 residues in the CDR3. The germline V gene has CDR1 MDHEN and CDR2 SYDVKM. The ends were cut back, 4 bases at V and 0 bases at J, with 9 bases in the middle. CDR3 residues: CASSSPVATNEKLFF. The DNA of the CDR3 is TGTGCCAGCAGTTCCCCTGTTGCAACTAATGAAAAACTGTTTTTT. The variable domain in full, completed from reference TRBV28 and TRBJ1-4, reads DVKVTQSSRYLVKRTGEKVFLECVQDMDHENMFWYRQDPGLGLRLIYFSYDVKMKEKGDIPEGYSVSREKKERFSLILESASTNQTSMYLCASSSPVATNEKLFFGSGTQLSVL.

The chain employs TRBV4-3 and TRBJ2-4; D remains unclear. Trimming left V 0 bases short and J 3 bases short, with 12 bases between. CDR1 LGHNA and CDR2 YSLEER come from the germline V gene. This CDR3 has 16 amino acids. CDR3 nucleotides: TGCGCCAGCAGCCAAGATCCTCGGCGGAGCAAAAACATTCAGTACTTC. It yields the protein CASSQDPRRSKNIQYF.

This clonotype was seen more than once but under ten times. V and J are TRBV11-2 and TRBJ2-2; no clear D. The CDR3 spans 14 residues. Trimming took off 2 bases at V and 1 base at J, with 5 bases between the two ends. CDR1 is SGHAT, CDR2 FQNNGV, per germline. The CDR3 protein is CASSLTMNTGELFF. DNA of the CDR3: TGTGCCAGCAGCTTAACCATGAACACCGGGGAGCTGTTTTTT. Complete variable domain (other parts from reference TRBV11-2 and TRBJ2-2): EAGVAQSPRYKIIEKRQSVAFWCNPISGHATLYWYQQILGQGPKLLIQFQNNGVVDDSQLPKDRFSAERLKGVDSTLKIQPAKLEDSAVYLCASSLTMNTGELFFGEGSRLTVL.

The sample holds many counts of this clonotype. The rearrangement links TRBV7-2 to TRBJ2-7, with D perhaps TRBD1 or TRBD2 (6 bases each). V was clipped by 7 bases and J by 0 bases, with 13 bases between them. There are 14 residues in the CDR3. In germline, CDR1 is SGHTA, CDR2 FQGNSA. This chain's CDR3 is CASTPGAYSYEQYV. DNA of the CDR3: TGTGCCAGCACCCCGGGGGCTTACTCCTACGAGCAGTACGTC.

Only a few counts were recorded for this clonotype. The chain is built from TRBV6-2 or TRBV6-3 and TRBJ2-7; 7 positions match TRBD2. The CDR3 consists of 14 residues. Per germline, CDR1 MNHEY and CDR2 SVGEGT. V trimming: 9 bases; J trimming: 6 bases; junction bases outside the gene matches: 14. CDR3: CASSRTSPGFEQYV. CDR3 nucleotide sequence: TGTGCCAGTTCTCGGACTAGTCCAGGATTCGAGCAGTACGTC.

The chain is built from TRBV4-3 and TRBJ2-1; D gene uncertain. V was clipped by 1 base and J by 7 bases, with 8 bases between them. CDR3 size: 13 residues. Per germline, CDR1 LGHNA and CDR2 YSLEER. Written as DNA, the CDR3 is TGCGCCAGCAGCCAAGTTCCCCCGAATGAGCAGTTCTTC. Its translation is CASSQVPPNEQFF.

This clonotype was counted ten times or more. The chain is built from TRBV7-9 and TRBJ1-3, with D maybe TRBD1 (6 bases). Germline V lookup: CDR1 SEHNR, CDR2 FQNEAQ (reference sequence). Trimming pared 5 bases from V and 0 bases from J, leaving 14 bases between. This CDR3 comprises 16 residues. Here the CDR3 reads CASSPPDSYSGNTIYF. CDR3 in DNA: TGTGCCAGCAGCCCCCCGGACAGTTACTCTGGAAACACCATATATTTT. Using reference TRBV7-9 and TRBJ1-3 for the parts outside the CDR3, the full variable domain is DTGVSQNPRHKITKRGQNVTFRCDPISEHNRLYWYRQTLGQGPEFLTYFQNEAQLEKSRLLSDRFSAERPKGSFSTLEIQRTEQGDSAMYLCASSPPDSYSGNTIYFGEGSWLTVV.

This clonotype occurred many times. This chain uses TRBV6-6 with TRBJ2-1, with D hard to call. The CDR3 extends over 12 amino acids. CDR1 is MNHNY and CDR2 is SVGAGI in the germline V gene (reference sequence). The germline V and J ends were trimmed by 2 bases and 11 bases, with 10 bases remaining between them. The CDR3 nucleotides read TGTGCCAGCAGTTACGGTCAGAACAAGCAGTTCTTC. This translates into CASSYGQNKQFF.

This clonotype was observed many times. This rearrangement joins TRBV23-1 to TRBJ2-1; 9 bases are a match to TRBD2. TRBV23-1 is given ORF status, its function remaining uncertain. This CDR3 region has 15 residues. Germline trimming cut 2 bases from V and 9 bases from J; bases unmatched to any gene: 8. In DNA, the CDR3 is TGCGCCAGCAGTCAAGTTGCGGGGGGGCCTCGTGAGCAGTTCTTC. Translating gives CASSQVAGGPREQFF.

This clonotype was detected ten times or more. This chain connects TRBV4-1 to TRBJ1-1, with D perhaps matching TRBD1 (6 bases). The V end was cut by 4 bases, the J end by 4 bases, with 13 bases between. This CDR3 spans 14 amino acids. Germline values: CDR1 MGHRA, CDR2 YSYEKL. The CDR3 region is CASSPTRGSTEAFF. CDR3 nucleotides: TGCGCCAGCAGCCCCACCAGGGGTAGCACTGAAGCTTTCTTT.

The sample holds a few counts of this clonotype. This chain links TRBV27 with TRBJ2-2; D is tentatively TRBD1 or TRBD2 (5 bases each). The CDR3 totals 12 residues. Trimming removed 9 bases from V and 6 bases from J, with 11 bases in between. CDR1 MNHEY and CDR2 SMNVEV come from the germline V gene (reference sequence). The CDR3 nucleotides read TGTGCCAGGCCCGGGGACCCCGGGGAGCTGTTTTTT. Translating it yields CARPGDPGELFF.

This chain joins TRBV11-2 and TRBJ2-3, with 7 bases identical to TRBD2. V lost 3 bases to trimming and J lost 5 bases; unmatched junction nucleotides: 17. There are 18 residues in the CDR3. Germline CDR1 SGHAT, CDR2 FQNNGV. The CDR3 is CASSFSPNGGGLLDTQYF. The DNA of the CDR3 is TGTGCCAGCAGCTTTTCGCCCAACGGCGGGGGATTATTAGATACGCAGTATTTT.

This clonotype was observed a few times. CDR3 in amino acids: CASGTYTEAFF. For the CDR3, the DNA is TGTGCCAGCGGAACATACACTGAAGCTTTCTTT. This chain uses TRBV2 with TRBJ1-1; D remains ambiguous. Germline V gives CDR1 SNHLY, CDR2 FYNNEI. V dropped 8 bases and J dropped 3 bases, with 7 bases sitting between them. The CDR3 has 11 residues.

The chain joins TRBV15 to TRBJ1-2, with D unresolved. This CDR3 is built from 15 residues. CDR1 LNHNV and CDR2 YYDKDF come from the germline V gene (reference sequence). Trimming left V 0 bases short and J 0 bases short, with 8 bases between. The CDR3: CATSRESEANYGYTF. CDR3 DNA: TGTGCCACCAGCAGAGAGTCAGAGGCTAACTATGGCTACACCTTC.

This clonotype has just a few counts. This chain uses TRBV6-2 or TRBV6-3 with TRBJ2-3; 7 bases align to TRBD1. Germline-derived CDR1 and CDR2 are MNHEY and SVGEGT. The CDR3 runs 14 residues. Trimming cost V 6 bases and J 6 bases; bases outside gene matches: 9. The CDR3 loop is CASSEQGSVDTQYF. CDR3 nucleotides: TGTGCCAGCAGCGAACAGGGGAGCGTGGATACGCAGTATTTT.

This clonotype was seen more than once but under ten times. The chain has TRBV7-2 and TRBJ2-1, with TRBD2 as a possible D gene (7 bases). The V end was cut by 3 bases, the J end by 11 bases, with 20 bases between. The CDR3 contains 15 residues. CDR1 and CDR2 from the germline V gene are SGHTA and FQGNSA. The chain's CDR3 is CASSFGGAPNLQQFF. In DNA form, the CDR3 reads TGTGCCAGCAGCTTTGGGGGGGCCCCGAATCTTCAGCAGTTCTTC.

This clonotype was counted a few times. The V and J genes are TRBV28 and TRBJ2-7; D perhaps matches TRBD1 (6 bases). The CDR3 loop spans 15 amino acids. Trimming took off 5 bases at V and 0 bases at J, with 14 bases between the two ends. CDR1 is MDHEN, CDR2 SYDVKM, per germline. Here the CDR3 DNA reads TGTGCCAGCAGTGAAGGACAGACGAGCTCCTACGAGCAGTACGTC. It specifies CASSEGQTSSYEQYV.

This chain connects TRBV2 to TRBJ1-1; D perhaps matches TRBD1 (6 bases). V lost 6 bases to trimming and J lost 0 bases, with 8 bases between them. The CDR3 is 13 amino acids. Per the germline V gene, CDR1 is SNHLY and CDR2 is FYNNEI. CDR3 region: CASSRDMNTEAFF. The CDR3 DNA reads TGTGCCAGCAGCAGGGACATGAACACTGAAGCTTTCTTT.

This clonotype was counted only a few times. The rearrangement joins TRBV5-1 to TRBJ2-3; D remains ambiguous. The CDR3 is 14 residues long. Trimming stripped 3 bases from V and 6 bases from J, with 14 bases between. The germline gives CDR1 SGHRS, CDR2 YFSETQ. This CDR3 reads CASSSGAGRDTQYF. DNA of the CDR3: TGCGCCAGCAGCTCCGGTGCTGGGCGGGATACGCAGTATTTT.

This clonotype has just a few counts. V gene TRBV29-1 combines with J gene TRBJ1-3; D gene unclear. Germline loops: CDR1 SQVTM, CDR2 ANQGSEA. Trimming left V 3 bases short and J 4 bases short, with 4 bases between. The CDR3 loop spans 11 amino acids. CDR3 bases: TGCAGCGTTGACAGGGGAAACACCATATATTTT. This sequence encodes CSVDRGNTIYF. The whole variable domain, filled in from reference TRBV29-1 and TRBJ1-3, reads SAVISQKPSRDICQRGTSLTIQCQVDSQVTMMFWYRQQPGQSLTLIATANQGSEATYESGFVIDKFPISRPNLTFSTLTVSNMSPEDSSIYLCSVDRGNTIYFGEGSWLTVV.

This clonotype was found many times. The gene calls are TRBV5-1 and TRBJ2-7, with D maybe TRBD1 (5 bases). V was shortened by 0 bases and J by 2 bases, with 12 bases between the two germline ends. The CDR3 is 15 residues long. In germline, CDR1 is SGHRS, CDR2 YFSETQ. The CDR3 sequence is CASSLESGAAYEQYF. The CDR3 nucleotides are TGCGCCAGCAGCTTGGAGTCTGGGGCCGCCTACGAGCAGTACTTC. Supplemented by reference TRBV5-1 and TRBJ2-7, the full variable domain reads KAGVTQTPRYLIKTRGQQVTLSCSPISGHRSVSWYQQTPGQGLQFLFEYFSETQRNKGNFPGRFSGRQFSNSRSEMNVSTLELGDSALYLCASSLESGAAYEQYFGPGTRLTVT.

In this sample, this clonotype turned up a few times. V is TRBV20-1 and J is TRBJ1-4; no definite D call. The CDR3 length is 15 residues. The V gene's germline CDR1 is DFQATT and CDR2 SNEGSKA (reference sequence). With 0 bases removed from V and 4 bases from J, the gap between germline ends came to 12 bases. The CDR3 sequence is CSARDPYRDNEKLFF. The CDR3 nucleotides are TGCAGTGCTAGAGATCCCTATCGAGATAATGAAAAACTGTTTTTT.

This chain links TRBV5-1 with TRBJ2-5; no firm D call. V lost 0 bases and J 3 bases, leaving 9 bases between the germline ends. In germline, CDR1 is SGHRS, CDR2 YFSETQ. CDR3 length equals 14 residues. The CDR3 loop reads CASSLAPAKETQYF. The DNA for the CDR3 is TGCGCCAGCAGCTTGGCACCGGCCAAAGAGACCCAGTACTTC. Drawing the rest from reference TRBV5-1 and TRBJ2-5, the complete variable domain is KAGVTQTPRYLIKTRGQQVTLSCSPISGHRSVSWYQQTPGQGLQFLFEYFSETQRNKGNFPGRFSGRQFSNSRSEMNVSTLELGDSALYLCASSLAPAKETQYFGPGTRLLVL.

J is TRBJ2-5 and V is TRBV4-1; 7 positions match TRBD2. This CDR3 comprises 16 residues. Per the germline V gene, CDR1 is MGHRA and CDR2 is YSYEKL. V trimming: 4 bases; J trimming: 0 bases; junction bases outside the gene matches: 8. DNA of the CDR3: TGCGCCAGCAGCCTTAACACACGGGGGGACCAAGAGACCCAGTACTTC. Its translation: CASSLNTRGDQETQYF.

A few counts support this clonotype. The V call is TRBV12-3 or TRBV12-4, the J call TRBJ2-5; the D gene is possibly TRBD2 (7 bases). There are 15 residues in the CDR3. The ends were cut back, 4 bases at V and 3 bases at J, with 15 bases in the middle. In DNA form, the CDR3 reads TGTGCCAGCAGTTGGGGGGGGCCTAGGGAAGAGACCCAGTACTTC. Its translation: CASSWGGPREETQYF.

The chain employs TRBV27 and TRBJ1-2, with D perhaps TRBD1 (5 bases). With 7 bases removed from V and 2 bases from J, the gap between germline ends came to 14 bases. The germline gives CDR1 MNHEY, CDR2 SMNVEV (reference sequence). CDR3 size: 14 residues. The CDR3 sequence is CASTPLWGNYGYTF. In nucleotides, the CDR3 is TGTGCCAGCACCCCTCTTTGGGGGAACTATGGCTACACCTTC.

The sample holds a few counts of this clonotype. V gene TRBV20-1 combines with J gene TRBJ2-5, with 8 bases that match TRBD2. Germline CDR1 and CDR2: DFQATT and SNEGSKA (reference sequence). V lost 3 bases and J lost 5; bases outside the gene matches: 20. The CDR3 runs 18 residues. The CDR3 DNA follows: TGCAGTGCTAGGACCCCGAAGGAGCGGGGGAAGATGTCGGAGACCCAGTACTTC. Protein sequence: CSARTPKERGKMSETQYF.